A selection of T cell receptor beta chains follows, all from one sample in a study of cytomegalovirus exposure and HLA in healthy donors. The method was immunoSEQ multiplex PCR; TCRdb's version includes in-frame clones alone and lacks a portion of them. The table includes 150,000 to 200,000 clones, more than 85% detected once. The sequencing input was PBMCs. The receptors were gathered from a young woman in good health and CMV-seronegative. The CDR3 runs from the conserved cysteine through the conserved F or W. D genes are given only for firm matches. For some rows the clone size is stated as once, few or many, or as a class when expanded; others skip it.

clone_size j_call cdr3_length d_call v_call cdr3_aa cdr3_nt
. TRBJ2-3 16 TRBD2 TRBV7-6 CASSLVASGGGDTQYF TGTGCCAGCAGCTTAGTAGCTAGCGGGGGAGGGGATACGCAGTATTTT
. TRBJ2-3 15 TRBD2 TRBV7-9 CASSFSSGSTDTQYF TGTGCCAGCAGCTTTAGTAGCGGGAGCACAGATACGCAGTATTTT
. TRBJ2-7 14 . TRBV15 CATSRDRGPYEQYF TGTGCCACCAGCAGAGACAGGGGACCTTACGAGCAGTACTTC
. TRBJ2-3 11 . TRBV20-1 CSAREAPRQYF TGCAGTGCTAGAGAAGCGCCAAGGCAGTATTTT
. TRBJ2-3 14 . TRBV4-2 CASSQTVIPDTQYF TGTGCCAGCAGCCAAACGGTCATTCCTGATACGCAGTATTTT
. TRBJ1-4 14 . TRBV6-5 CASSVSPESEKLFF TGTGCCAGCAGTGTTAGTCCCGAGAGTGAAAAACTGTTTTTT
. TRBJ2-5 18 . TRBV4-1 CASSLDRGPAGDSETQYF TGCGCCAGCAGCCTCGACAGGGGCCCTGCGGGGGATTCAGAGACCCAGTACTTC
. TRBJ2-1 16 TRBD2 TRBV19 CASSIRREGLYVEQFF TGTGCCAGTAGTATAAGGCGGGAGGGATTATACGTTGAGCAGTTCTTC
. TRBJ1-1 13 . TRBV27 CASSFRGNTEAFF TGTGCCAGCAGTTTCAGGGGGAACACTGAAGCTTTCTTT
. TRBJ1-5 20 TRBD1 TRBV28 CASSSRPGQGSGHYNQPQHF TGTGCCAGCAGTTCCCGCCCGGGACAGGGAAGCGGCCACTACAATCAGCCCCAGCATTTT
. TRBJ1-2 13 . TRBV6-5 CASSPTGDYGYTF TGTGCCAGCAGCCCGACAGGCGACTATGGCTACACCTTC
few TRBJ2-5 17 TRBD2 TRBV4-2 CASSQDSSGRYQETQYF TGTGCCAGCAGCCAGGACTCTAGCGGGAGGTACCAAGAGACCCAGTACTTC
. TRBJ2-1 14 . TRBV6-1 CASSEQPGGNEQFF TGTGCCAGCAGTGAGCAGCCCGGCGGCAATGAGCAGTTCTTC
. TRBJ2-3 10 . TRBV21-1 CATLTGTGVF TGTGCCACCTTAACCGGGACAGGGGTTTTT
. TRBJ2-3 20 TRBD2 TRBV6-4 CASKWEGTSGRGPCTDTQYF TGTGCCAGCAAATGGGAAGGGACTAGCGGGAGGGGCCCCTGCACAGATACGCAGTATTTT
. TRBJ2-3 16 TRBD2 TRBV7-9 CASSPRGTSGADTQYF TGTGCCAGCAGCCCAAGGGGGACTAGCGGGGCAGATACGCAGTATTTT
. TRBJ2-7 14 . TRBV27 CASSFSTVPVEQYF TGTGCCAGCAGTTTTTCGACAGTGCCGGTCGAGCAGTACTTC
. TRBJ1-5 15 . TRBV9 CASSVAPGRGQPQHF TGTGCCAGCAGCGTAGCCCCGGGGCGGGGTCAGCCCCAGCATTTT
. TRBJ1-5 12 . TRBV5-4 CASSLDSQPQHF TGTGCCAGCAGCTTGGACAGTCAGCCCCAGCATTTT
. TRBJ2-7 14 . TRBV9 CASSVFKNYYEQYF TGTGCCAGCAGCGTATTTAAAAACTACTACGAGCAGTACTTC
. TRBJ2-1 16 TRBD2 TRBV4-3 CASSQEWTSVYNEQFF TGCGCCAGCAGCCAAGAATGGACTAGCGTCTACAATGAGCAGTTCTTC
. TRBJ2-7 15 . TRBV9 CASSVEGGAGYEQYF TGTGCCAGCAGCGTAGAGGGCGGGGCCGGTTACGAGCAGTACTTC
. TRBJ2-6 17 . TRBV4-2 CASSHQQGYTGANVLTF TGTGCCAGCAGCCACCAACAGGGATACACTGGGGCCAACGTCCTGACTTTC
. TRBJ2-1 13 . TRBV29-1 CSGDREGYNEQFF TGCAGCGGTGACAGGGAGGGCTACAATGAGCAGTTCTTC
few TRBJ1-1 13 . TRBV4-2 CASSQDWNTEAFF TGTGCCAGCAGCCAAGACTGGAACACTGAAGCTTTCTTT
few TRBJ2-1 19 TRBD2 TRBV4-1 CASSQSLSKTSGSYNEQFF TGCGCCAGCAGCCAGTCGCTCAGCAAGACTAGCGGGTCCTACAATGAGCAGTTCTTC
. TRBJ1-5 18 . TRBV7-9 CASSLVVRPGGSNQPQHF TGTGCCAGCAGCTTAGTAGTCCGACCGGGCGGGAGCAATCAGCCCCAGCATTTT
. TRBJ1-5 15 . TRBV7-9 CASSFAGGSNQPQHF TGTGCCAGCAGCTTTGCTGGGGGCAGCAATCAGCCCCAGCATTTT
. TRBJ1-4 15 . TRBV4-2 CASSQDGGGNEKLFF TGTGCCAGCAGCCAAGATGGGGGGGGCAATGAAAAACTGTTTTTT
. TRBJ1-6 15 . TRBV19 CASSMQETLNSPLHF TGTGCCAGTAGTATGCAAGAAACTCTTAATTCACCCCTCCACTTT
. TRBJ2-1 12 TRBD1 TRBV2 CASCLRGNEQFF TGTGCCAGCTGCCTCAGGGGGAATGAGCAGTTCTTC
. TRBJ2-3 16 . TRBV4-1 CASSQDGGAGADTQYF TGCGCCAGCAGCCAAGATGGGGGGGCGGGGGCAGATACGCAGTATTTT
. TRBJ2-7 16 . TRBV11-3 CASTQSKTRYSYEQYF TGTGCCAGCACCCAGAGTAAGACTCGATACTCCTACGAGCAGTACTTC
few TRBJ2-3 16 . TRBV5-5 CASSLSLAGPTDTQYF TGTGCCAGCAGCTTGTCGCTGGCGGGGCCCACAGATACGCAGTATTTT